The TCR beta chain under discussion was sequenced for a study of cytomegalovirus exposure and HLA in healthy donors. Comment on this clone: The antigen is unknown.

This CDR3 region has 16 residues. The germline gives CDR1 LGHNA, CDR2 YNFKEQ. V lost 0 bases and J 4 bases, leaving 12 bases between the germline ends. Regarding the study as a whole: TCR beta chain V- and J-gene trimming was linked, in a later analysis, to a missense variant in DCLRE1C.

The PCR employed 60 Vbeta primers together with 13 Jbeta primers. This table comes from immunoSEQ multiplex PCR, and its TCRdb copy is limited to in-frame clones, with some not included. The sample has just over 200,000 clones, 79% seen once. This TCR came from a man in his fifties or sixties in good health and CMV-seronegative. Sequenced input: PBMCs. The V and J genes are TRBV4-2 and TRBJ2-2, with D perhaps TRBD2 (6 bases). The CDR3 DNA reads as TGTGCCAGCAGCCAAGAAACGGGAGTAGTCACCGGGGAGCTGTTTTTT. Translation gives CASSQETGVVTGELFF.